This TCR beta chain was profiled in a study of T cell responses to AZD1222 COVID-19 vaccine (dated by TCRdb to the early 2020s). The study in broad terms: Because spike-specific TCR depth and breadth did not differ between the two schedules, AZD1222 recipients who got a second dose at roughly 4 weeks were pooled with those who got a second dose at roughly 12 weeks. A total of under 250 trial participants underwent TCR sequencing, of whom about 210 had received two doses of AZD1222 and some 25 had received two doses of the MenACWY control vaccine. Enrollment into the trials was organized by age into subgroups of 18-55, 56-69 and 70-plus years, and those subgroups contained roughly 140, 27 and 60 TCR-sequenced participants, respectively.

The CDR3 regions of human TCRbeta chains were subjected to immunosequencing. In the paper's pipeline: Repertoire TCRs were checked for matches against a reference library of SARS-CoV-2-specific TCRs that had been generated using the MIRA antigen-specificity platform. Breadth was defined as the fraction of unique TCRs that were SARS-CoV-2-associated. Depth was defined as the fraction of total T cells that were SARS-CoV-2-associated. Using the MIRA data, each spike-specific TCR was mapped to the spike region that the TCR reacts to and placed in a CD4 or CD8 class. Log10-transformed breadth and depth values were compared by one-way ANOVA with Sidak's multiple comparisons tests. TCRdb limited this immuneACCESS table to in-frame rearrangements with V and J called. A share of clones is missing; checked studies link under half to unresolved V genes, and the rest is unexplained. Clone size and the V and J calls come from that table; the DNA yielded D and trimming. This sample holds under 130,000 clones; about 90% were observed only once. Of the sample, about 5% falls within the top ten clones.

For this clone: Its antigen is not yet known. No clone much larger than this one lies a single base away; base qualities are absent.

The investigation overall reported the following: The whole spike protein was spanned by vaccine-associated CD4 TCRs, and dominant responses were seen in regions 160-218 and 743-854. After two AZD1222 doses, both the breadth and the depth of spike-specific TCRs were significantly higher than at day 0 and than in MenACWY recipients. In the small 56-69-year group, the increase in depth fell short of significance, most likely because of low power. No day 14 peak-response samples were available, so repertoires were characterized only after the peak T cell response. Participants were mostly white British and included more females than males, and it was suggested by the authors that clonal diversity may have been underestimated. Reportedly, almost half of the unique spike-specific TCRs recognized epitopes lying outside the regions that are mutated in the B.1.351 and B.1.1.7 variants. Conclusions about previously exposed vaccinees are limited, since just 6 or 7 AZD1222 recipients were seropositive for SARS-CoV-2 at baseline.

CDR1 and CDR2 (SEHNR, FQNEAQ) derive from the germline V gene (reference sequence). The CDR3 spans 15 residues, from the cysteine through the phenylalanine. The only DNA kept is the CDR3, 45 bases in frame from the first base. The V and J ends are trimmed by 6 bases and 3 bases, leaving 14 bases between them. This specimen's time point label, interpreted: baseline before first vaccination. Vaccinee samples were obtained from the UK trials COV001 and COV002, which included a single-blind randomized controlled phase 2/3 trial of AZD1222 (ChAdOx1 nCoV-19) in healthy adults. For TCRbeta chain sequencing, PBMC samples from trial participants were taken at day 0 and at day 28 after the second dose.

The chain is assembled from TRBV7-9 and TRBJ1-4; the D gene is perhaps TRBD1, from 6 matching bases. The TCR originated in an adult in good health. Here the sequenced sample was peripheral blood, taken on day 0 of AZD1222 vaccination. The CDR3 reads as follows: CASSKKGEANEKLFF. The nucleotide sequence is TGTGCCAGCAGTAAAAAGGGGGAGGCTAATGAAAAACTGTTTTTT. The CDR3, completed at both ends by the reference TRBV7-9 and TRBJ1-4 genes, gives the full variable domain DTGVSQNPRHKITKRGQNVTFRCDPISEHNRLYWYRQTLGQGPEFLTYFQNEAQLEKSRLLSDRFSAERPKGSFSTLEIQRTEQGDSAMYLCASSKKGEANEKLFFGSGTQLSVL.